Listed below are T cell receptor beta chains from one sample, sequenced in a study of blood T cell repertoires in COVID-19. TCRdb's copy holds only in-frame clones and misses some; the assay was immunoSEQ multiplex PCR. The sample comprises more than 95,000 clones, about 85% of which are singletons, and about 7% rests with the top ten. The specimen sequenced was peripheral blood. The receptors shown here come from a man aged 80 or over with active or convalescent COVID-19. Each CDR3 is given with its conserved first and last residue. The D gene is left open where the match is weak. Part of the rows lack a size; the others show once, few, many or a class for expanded clones.

TRBD1 | TRBJ1-2 | TRBV5-1 | NA | CASSLVGTGGPSNYGYTF | TGCGCCAGCAGCTTGGTCGGGACAGGGGGCCCATCTAACTATGGCTACACCTTC
NA | TRBJ2-1 | TRBV5-1 | NA | CASSLEPGSLPMGDNEQFF | TGCGCCAGCAGCTTGGAACCGGGCAGCCTCCCCATGGGAGACAATGAGCAGTTCTTC
TRBD2 | TRBJ2-3 | TRBV6-2/TRBV6-3 | NA | CASSLGLATDTQYF | TGTGCCAGCAGCCTAGGACTAGCCACAGATACGCAGTATTTT
NA | TRBJ2-6 | TRBV19 | NA | CASAGVAGANVLTF | TGTGCCAGTGCAGGGGTTGCTGGGGCCAACGTCCTGACTTTC
TRBD1 | TRBJ2-1 | TRBV6-5 | NA | CASWGQEYNEQFF | TGTGCCAGCTGGGGACAGGAGTACAATGAGCAGTTCTTC
TRBD2 | TRBJ2-5 | TRBV5-1 | NA | CASSLEGRGETQYF | TGCGCCAGCAGCTTGGAGGGGCGGGGGGAGACCCAGTACTTC
NA | TRBJ2-2 | TRBV12-3/TRBV12-4 | NA | CASSSFTGELFF | TGTGCCAGCAGTTCCTTCACCGGGGAGCTGTTTTTT
TRBD1 | TRBJ1-6 | TRBV6-6 | NA | CASSSRQGQNSPLHF | TGTGCCAGCAGTTCACGACAGGGTCAAAATTCACCCCTCCACTTT
NA | TRBJ2-5 | TRBV7-2 | NA | CASSFGGGQETQYF | TGTGCCAGCAGCTTTGGAGGGGGCCAGGAGACCCAGTACTTC
NA | TRBJ2-2 | TRBV20-1 | NA | CSASQNTYTGELFF | TGCAGTGCTAGTCAGAACACCTACACCGGGGAGCTGTTTTTT
TRBD2 | TRBJ2-1 | TRBV6-5 | NA | CASSYGVTSGRAGQFF | TGTGCCAGCAGCTACGGCGTGACTAGCGGGAGGGCTGGGCAGTTCTTC
NA | TRBJ2-7 | TRBV28 | NA | CASSHYEQYF | TGTGCCAGCAGTCACTACGAGCAGTACTTC
TRBD1 | TRBJ2-7 | TRBV5-6 | NA | CASSAPGQGIHEQYF | TGTGCCAGCAGCGCGCCGGGACAGGGGATCCACGAGCAGTACTTC
NA | TRBJ1-1 | TRBV5-1 | NA | CASSRVTGVNTEAFF | TGCGCCAGCAGTCGTGTAACGGGGGTGAACACTGAAGCTTTCTTT
NA | TRBJ2-1 | TRBV9 | once | CASSVGGGTYNEQFF | TGTGCCAGCAGCGTAGGTGGGGGGACTTACAATGAGCAGTTCTTC
NA | TRBJ1-1 | TRBV10-1 | NA | CASKGVGGERNTEAFF | TGCGCCAGCAAAGGCGTCGGGGGGGAGAGGAACACTGAAGCTTTCTTT
NA | TRBJ2-3 | TRBV10-3 | NA | CAISPGQPSTDTQYF | TGTGCCATCTCCCCTGGACAGCCCAGCACAGATACGCAGTATTTT
TRBD1 | TRBJ1-2 | TRBV5-1 | NA | CASSEMVGGTGDYGYTF | TGCGCCAGCAGCGAAATGGTCGGTGGGACAGGGGACTATGGCTACACCTTC
TRBD1 | TRBJ2-7 | TRBV4-3 | once | CASSQKDRTIYEQYF | TGCGCCAGCAGCCAAAAGGACAGGACCATCTACGAGCAGTACTTC
NA | TRBJ2-6 | TRBV9 | NA | CASSVAGLGDSGANVLTF | TGTGCCAGCAGCGTAGCTGGGTTAGGGGACTCTGGGGCCAACGTCCTGACTTTC
NA | TRBJ2-2 | TRBV9 | NA | CASSVEPNTVTGELFF | TGTGCCAGCAGCGTAGAGCCGAATACGGTAACCGGGGAGCTGTTTTTT
TRBD1 | TRBJ1-3 | TRBV5-6 | NA | CASNSGGASGNTIYF | TGTGCCAGCAACTCAGGGGGCGCCTCTGGAAACACCATATATTTT
NA | TRBJ1-1 | TRBV24-1 | NA | CATSDFEPPPKDMNTEAFF | TGTGCCACCAGTGATTTCGAACCCCCCCCGAAAGACATGAACACTGAAGCTTTCTTT
NA | TRBJ2-7 | TRBV7-2 | NA | CASSLVGASYEQYF | TGTGCCAGCAGCTTAGTTGGGGCCTCCTACGAGCAGTACTTC
NA | TRBJ2-7 | TRBV9 | NA | CASSVSVAEAYEQYF | TGTGCCAGCAGCGTATCCGTAGCGGAAGCCTACGAGCAGTACTTC
NA | TRBJ1-4 | TRBV6-6 | NA | CASVGRASEKLFF | TGTGCCAGCGTTGGTCGTGCGTCTGAAAAACTGTTTTTT
TRBD2 | TRBJ2-7 | TRBV18 | NA | CASSPPGGSYYEQYF | TGTGCCAGCTCACCACCGGGCGGGAGCTATTACGAGCAGTACTTC
TRBD2 | TRBJ2-2 | TRBV30 | NA | CAWSVLAGDTGELFF | TGTGCCTGGAGTGTACTAGCGGGAGACACCGGGGAGCTGTTTTTT
NA | TRBJ2-2 | TRBV12-2 | NA | CASRLALWYIRVAGRGTGELFF | TGTGCAAGTCGCTTAGCGCTCTGGTATATTCGTGTGGCGGGGCGAGGGACCGGGGAGCTGTTTTTT
TRBD2 | TRBJ2-2 | TRBV7-6 | NA | CASSFLPSGSPGELFF | TGTGCCAGCAGCTTTTTACCTAGCGGTAGTCCCGGGGAGCTGTTTTTT
TRBD1 | TRBJ2-5 | TRBV7-2 | NA | CASSLYRGQETQYF | TGTGCCAGCAGCCTGTACAGGGGCCAAGAGACCCAGTACTTC